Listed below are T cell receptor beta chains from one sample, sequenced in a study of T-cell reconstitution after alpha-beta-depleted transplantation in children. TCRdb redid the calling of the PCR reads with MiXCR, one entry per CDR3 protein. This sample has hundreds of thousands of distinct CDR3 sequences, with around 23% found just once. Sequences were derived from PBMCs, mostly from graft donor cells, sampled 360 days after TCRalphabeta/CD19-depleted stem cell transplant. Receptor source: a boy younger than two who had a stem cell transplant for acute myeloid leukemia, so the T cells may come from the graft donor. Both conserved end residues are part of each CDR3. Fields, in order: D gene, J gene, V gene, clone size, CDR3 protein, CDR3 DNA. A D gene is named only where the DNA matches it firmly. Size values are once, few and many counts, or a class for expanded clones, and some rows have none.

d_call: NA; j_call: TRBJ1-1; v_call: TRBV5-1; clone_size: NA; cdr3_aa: CASRVRGTDTEAFF; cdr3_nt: TGCGCCAGCCGGGTGCGGGGGACCGATACTGAAGCTTTCTTT
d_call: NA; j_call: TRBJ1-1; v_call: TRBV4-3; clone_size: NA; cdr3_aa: CASSQGRGTEAFF; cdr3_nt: TGCGCCAGCAGCCAAGGGCGAGGCACTGAAGCTTTCTTT
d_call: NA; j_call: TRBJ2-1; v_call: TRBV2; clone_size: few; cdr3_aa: CASQGGYNEQFF; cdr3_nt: TGTGCCTCACAGGGAGGCTACAATGAGCAGTTCTTC
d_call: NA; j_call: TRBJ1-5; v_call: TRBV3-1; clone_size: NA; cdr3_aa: CASSQGGSPQPQHF; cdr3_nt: TGTGCCAGCAGCCAAGGGGGCAGCCCTCAGCCCCAGCATTTT
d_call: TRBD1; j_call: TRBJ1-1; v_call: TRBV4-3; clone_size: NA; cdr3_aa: CASSHFSDREKTEAFF; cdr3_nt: TGCGCCAGCAGCCATTTCTCCGACAGGGAAAAGACTGAAGCTTTCTTT
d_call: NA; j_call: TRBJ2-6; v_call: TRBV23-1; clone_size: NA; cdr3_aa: CASSQSGFAAAPSGANVLTF; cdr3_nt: TGCGCCAGCAGTCAATCGGGCTTTGCGGCCGCACCCTCTGGGGCCAACGTCCTGACTTTC
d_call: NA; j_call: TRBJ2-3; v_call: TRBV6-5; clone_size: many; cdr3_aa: CASSYSGRVADTQYF; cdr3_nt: TGTGCCAGCAGTTACTCGGGCAGGGTGGCAGATACGCAGTATTTT
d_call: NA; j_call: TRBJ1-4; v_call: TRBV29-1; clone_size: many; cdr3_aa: CSVATVLPVPTNEKLFF; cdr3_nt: TGCAGCGTTGCGACAGTTCTTCCCGTTCCAACTAATGAAAAACTGTTTTTT
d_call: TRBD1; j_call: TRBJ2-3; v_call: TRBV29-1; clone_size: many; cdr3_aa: CSQGQGGDTQYF; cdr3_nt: TGCAGCCAAGGACAGGGTGGGGATACGCAGTATTTT
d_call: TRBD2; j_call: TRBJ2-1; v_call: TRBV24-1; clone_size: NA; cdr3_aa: CATSDHSGDSYNEQFF; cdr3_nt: TGTGCCACCAGTGATCATAGCGGGGATTCCTACAATGAGCAGTTCTTC
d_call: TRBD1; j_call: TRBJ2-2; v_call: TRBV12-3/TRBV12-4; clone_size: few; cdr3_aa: CASSGTANTGELFF; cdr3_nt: TGTGCCAGTTCCGGGACAGCGAACACCGGGGAGCTGTTTTTT
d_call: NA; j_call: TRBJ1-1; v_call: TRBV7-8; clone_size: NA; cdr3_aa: CASSLEGSVTEAFF; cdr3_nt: TGTGCCAGCAGCTTAGAGGGAAGCGTCACTGAAGCTTTCTTT
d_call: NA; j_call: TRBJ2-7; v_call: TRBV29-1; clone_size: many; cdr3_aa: CSVLGPYEQYF; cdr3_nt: TGCAGCGTCCTAGGGCCCTACGAGCAGTACTTC
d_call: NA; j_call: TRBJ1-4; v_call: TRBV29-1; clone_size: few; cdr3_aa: CSVEDGEKLFF; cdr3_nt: TGCAGCGTTGAAGACGGTGAAAAACTGTTTTTT
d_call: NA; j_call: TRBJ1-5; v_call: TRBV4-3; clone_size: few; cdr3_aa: CASSQDLIVPGLGNQPQHF; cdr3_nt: TGCGCCAGCAGCCAAGATTTAATAGTACCGGGATTAGGCAATCAGCCCCAGCATTTT
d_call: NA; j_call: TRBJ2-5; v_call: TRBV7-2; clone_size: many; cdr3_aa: CASSSPPQETQYF; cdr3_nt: TGTGCCAGCAGCTCCCCTCCCCAAGAGACCCAGTACTTC
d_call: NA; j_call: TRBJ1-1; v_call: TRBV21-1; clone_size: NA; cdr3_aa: CASLKERAQNTEAFF; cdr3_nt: TGTGCCAGCCTTAAAGAAAGGGCTCAGAACACTGAAGCTTTCTTT
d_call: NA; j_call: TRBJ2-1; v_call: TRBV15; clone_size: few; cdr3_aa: CATSRDDLLYNEQFF; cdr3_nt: TGTGCCACCAGCAGAGATGATCTCCTCTACAATGAGCAGTTCTTC
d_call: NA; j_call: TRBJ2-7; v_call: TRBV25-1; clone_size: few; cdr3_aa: CASSSDTQGRHLYEQYF; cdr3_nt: TGTGCCAGCAGTTCGGACACCCAAGGGCGGCACCTCTACGAGCAGTACTTC
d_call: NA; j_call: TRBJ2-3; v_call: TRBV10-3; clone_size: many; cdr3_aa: CAISEGRQDTQYF; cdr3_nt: TGTGCCATCAGTGAGGGACGGCAAGATACGCAGTATTTT
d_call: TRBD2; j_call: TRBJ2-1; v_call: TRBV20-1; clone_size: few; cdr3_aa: CSASTLAGGQNEQFF; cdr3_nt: TGCAGTGCTAGTACCCTAGCGGGGGGGCAGAATGAGCAGTTCTTC
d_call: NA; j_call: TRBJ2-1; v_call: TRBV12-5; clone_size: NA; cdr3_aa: CASGLVQAGLNNEQFF; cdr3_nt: TGTGCTAGTGGTTTGGTACAGGCAGGCCTAAACAATGAGCAGTTCTTC
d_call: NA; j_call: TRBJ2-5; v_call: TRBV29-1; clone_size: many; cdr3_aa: CSVEVTKGETQYF; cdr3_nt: TGCAGCGTTGAAGTAACCAAAGGGGAGACCCAGTACTTC
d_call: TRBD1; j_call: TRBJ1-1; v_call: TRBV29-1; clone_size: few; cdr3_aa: CSVDRPGGFMNTEAFF; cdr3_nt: TGCAGCGTTGATAGGCCAGGGGGCTTTATGAACACTGAAGCTTTCTTT
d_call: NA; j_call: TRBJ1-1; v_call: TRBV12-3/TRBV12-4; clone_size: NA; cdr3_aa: CASGEWENTEAFF; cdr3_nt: TGTGCCAGCGGGGAGTGGGAGAACACTGAAGCTTTCTTT
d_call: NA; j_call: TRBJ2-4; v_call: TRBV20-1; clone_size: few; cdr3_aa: CSARELAKNIQYF; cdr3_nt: TGCAGTGCTAGAGAATTAGCCAAAAACATTCAGTACTTC
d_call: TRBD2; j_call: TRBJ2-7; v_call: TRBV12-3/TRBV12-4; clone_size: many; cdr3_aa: CASRPGLAEPYEQYF; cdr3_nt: TGTGCCAGCAGACCTGGACTAGCGGAACCCTACGAGCAGTACTTC
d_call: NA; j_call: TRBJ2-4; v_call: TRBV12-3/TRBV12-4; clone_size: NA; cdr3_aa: CASTSGTPGNIEYF; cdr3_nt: TGTGCCAGCACCTCCGGGACACCGGGGAACATTGAGTACTTC
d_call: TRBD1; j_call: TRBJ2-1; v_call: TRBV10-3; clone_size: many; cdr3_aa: CAISESGQGAYNEQFF; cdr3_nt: TGTGCCATCAGTGAGTCGGGACAGGGGGCTTACAATGAGCAGTTCTTC
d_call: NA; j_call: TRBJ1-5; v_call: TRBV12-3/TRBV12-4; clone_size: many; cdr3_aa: CASSFLDSNQPQHF; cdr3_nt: TGTGCCAGCAGTTTTTTGGATAGCAATCAGCCCCAGCATTTT
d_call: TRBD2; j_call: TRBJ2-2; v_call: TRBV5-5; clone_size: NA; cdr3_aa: CASSLAGGVWELFF; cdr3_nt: TGTGCCAGCAGCTTGGCCGGGGGGGTATGGGAGCTGTTTTTT
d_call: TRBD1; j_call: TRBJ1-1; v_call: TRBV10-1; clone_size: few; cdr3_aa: CASSPSGTGTEAFF; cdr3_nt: TGCGCCAGCAGTCCCTCCGGGACAGGGACCGAAGCTTTCTTT
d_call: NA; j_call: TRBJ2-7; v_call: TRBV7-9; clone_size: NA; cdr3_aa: CASSYQGRYEQYF; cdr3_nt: TGTGCCAGCAGCTATCAGGGGCGGTACGAGCAGTACTTC
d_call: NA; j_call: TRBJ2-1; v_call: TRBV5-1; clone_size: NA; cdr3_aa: CASSFTSGLTFF; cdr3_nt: TGCGCCAGCAGCTTTACCTCAGGGTTGACGTTCTTC
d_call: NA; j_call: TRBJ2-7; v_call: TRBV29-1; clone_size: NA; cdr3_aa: CSAGGLGEQYF; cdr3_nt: TGCAGCGCCGGGGGTCTAGGCGAGCAGTACTTC
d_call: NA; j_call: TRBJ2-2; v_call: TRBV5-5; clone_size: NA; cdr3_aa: CASSLGYRDTGELFF; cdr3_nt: TGTGCCAGCAGCTTAGGGTATAGGGACACCGGGGAGCTGTTTTTT
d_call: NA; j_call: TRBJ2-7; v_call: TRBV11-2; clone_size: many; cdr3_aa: CASSSIQGLVHEQYF; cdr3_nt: TGTGCCAGCAGCTCTATTCAGGGTCTTGTGCACGAGCAGTACTTC
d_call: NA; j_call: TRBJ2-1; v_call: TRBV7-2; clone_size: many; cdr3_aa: CASSLDFFNEQFF; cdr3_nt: TGTGCCAGCAGCTTAGACTTCTTCAATGAGCAGTTCTTC
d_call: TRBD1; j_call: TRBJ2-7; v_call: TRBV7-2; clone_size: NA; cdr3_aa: CASSLTGGVDEQYF; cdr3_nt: TGTGCCAGCAGCTTAACAGGGGGTGTTGACGAGCAGTACTTC
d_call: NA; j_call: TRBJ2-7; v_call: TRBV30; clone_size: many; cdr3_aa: CAWSARGLSYEQYF; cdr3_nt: TGTGCCTGGAGTGCGCGGGGGCTCTCCTACGAGCAGTACTTC
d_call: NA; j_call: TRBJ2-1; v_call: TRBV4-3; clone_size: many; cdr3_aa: CASSQAGKKGEQFF; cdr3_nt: TGCGCCAGCAGCCAAGCCGGAAAGAAAGGGGAGCAGTTCTTC
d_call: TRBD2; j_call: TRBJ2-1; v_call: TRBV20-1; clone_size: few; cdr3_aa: CSARPGSGGDNEQFF; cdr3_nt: TGCAGTGCTAGACCCGGGAGCGGGGGGGACAATGAGCAGTTCTTC
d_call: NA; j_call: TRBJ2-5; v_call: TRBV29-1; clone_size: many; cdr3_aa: CSVPVGGPETQYF; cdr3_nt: TGCAGCGTTCCCGTCGGAGGCCCAGAGACCCAGTACTTC
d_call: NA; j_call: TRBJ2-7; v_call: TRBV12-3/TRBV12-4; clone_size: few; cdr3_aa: CASSLYQEQYF; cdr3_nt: TGTGCCAGCAGTTTATACCAGGAGCAGTACTTC
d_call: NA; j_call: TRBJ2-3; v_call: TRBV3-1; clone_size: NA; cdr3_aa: CASSQGASRTQYF; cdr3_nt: TGTGCCAGCAGCCAAGGGGCTAGCCGAACGCAGTATTTT
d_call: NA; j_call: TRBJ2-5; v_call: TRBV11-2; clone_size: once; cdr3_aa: CASSLTGWGKETQYF; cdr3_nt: TGTGCCAGCAGCTTAACAGGGTGGGGGAAAGAGACCCAGTACTTC